This is a list of T cell receptor beta chains from one sample in a study of T cell repertoires in cytomegalovirus infection. TCRdb re-derived calls from the reads in MiXCR, one entry per CDR3 protein. The data show 210,000 or so distinct CDR3 sequences, with about 7% seen just once and under 7% held by the top ten. Sequenced material: PBMCs. These receptors all come from a human donor in good health (CMV status not recorded). Some clones in this sample may be carry-over from other donors' samples. Each CDR3 is given with its conserved first and last residue. The D gene is left open where the match is weak. Clone size is not always given. Where it is, it says once, few, many or a class for expanded clones.

v_call	j_call	d_call	clone_size	cdr3_nt	cdr3_aa
TRBV28	TRBJ2-3	TRBD1	many	TGTGTACTATGGGACAGAAGCACAGATACGCAGTATTTT	CVLWDRSTDTQYF
TRBV29-1	TRBJ2-1	TRBD2	many	TGCAGCGGTGAGCGGGGTAGGTCCTACAATGAGCAGTTCTTC	CSGERGRSYNEQFF
TRBV25-1	TRBJ1-5	-	many	TGTGCCAGCAGTGCGGATAGTCAGCCCCAGCATTTT	CASSADSQPQHF
TRBV28	TRBJ2-3	TRBD1	-	TGTGCCAGCAGTTCCCTGGGACAGGGCGGCCCAGATACGCAGTATTTT	CASSSLGQGGPDTQYF
TRBV20-1	TRBJ2-6	-	many	TGCAGTGCCCTAGGCCGGGCCAACGTCCTGACTTTC	CSALGRANVLTF
TRBV5-1	TRBJ1-5	-	-	TGCGCCAGCAGCCTCCTTGGCCATAGCAATCAGCCCCAGCATTTT	CASSLLGHSNQPQHF
TRBV20-1	TRBJ1-1	TRBD1	-	TGCAGTGCTAGACACAGGGGGAACACTGAAGCTTTCTTT	CSARHRGNTEAFF
TRBV5-1	TRBJ1-2	TRBD1	many	TGCGCCAGCAGCTTGGCAGGGACAGGGTCTGATGGCTACACCTTC	CASSLAGTGSDGYTF
TRBV28	TRBJ2-7	TRBD1	many	TGTGCCAGCAGTACGGGACAGGGACGCGAGCAGTACTTC	CASSTGQGREQYF
TRBV20-1	TRBJ2-1	-	few	TGCAGTGCTAGGTACAATGAGCAGTTCTTC	CSARYNEQFF
TRBV29-1	TRBJ1-1	TRBD1	many	TGCAGCGCCTGGGACAGCTTGAACACTGAAGCTTTCTTT	CSAWDSLNTEAFF
TRBV7-2	TRBJ2-3	-	few	TGTGCCAGCAGCTTTCCCTTCGGAGGCGGCACAGATACGCAGTATTTT	CASSFPFGGGTDTQYF
TRBV28	TRBJ2-3	-	many	TGTGCCAGCAGTTACTTTGTGGGGGGCGATACGCAGTATTTT	CASSYFVGGDTQYF
TRBV7-2	TRBJ1-6	-	many	TGTGCCAGCAGCCTTGGGAGCTCCTATAATTCACCCCTCCACTTT	CASSLGSSYNSPLHF
TRBV7-3	TRBJ2-5	-	many	TGTGCCAGCAGCTCCGGGACACAAGAGACCCAGTACTTC	CASSSGTQETQYF
TRBV7-9	TRBJ1-1	-	many	TGTGCCAGCAGCTTAGTGGGGGGACCCCCAGCTTTCTTT	CASSLVGGPPAFF
TRBV29-1	TRBJ1-2	TRBD1	few	TGCAGCGTTCTCGTCCAGGGGGCATTCTGGGGCTACACCTTC	CSVLVQGAFWGYTF
TRBV14	TRBJ1-1	TRBD1	-	TGTGCCAGCAGCCATCGCACAGGGGTAGGATACACTGAAGCTTTCTTT	CASSHRTGVGYTEAFF
TRBV29-1	TRBJ2-2	-	-	TGCAGCGTTGAAGATCATAACCGGGGGCAAACCGGGGAGCTGTTTTTT	CSVEDHNRGQTGELFF
TRBV7-2	TRBJ1-5	-	many	TGTGCCAGCAGCCCCGCGCGCGGCCAGCCCCAGCATTTT	CASSPARGQPQHF
TRBV5-1	TRBJ1-1	TRBD1	many	TGCGCCAGCAGCTTGTGGGCAGGGGGCTTAGGAAGGGGAGCTTTCTTT	CASSLWAGGLGRGAFF
TRBV20-1	TRBJ1-5	TRBD1	few	TGCAGTGCTGGGGGGGACAGGTGGCATCAGCCCCAGCATTTT	CSAGGDRWHQPQHF
TRBV4-2	TRBJ2-1	-	many	TGTGCCAGCAGCCAAGACTACGGTTCCCCCCGTTACAATGAGCAGTTCTTC	CASSQDYGSPRYNEQFF
TRBV5-1	TRBJ2-5	-	many	TGCGCCAGCAGCTTTCCCGCCGGACGAGAAATACAGACCCAGTACTTC	CASSFPAGREIQTQYF
TRBV7-6	TRBJ2-5	-	many	TGTGCCAGCAACCCAGCCTCTCTGGAGACCCAGTACTTC	CASNPASLETQYF
TRBV30	TRBJ1-1	-	few	TGTGCCTGGAGTTCCGTCGTGGGTGGAACTGAAGCTTTCTTT	CAWSSVVGGTEAFF
TRBV5-6	TRBJ2-1	TRBD1	many	TGTGCCAGCAGCTTGGTCACAGGGGGTCACAATGAGCAGTTCTTC	CASSLVTGGHNEQFF
TRBV14	TRBJ2-1	TRBD1	many	TGTGCCAGCAGCCATCCGGGACAGTACAATGAGCAGTTCTTC	CASSHPGQYNEQFF